Listed here are 18 T cell receptor beta chains from one sample, sequenced in a study of PD-1 and CTLA-4 blockade in melanoma. Sequencing used immunoSEQ multiplex PCR; TCRdb keeps in-frame clones, though not all of them. This sample carries around 32,000 clones, approximately 88% of them seen once, and the ten largest clones take roughly 8.1%. The source was CD8+ T cells from peripheral blood, collected before anti-PD-1 treatment. These receptors originate from a human donor with melanoma.

The rearrangement joins TRBV29-1 to TRBJ2-3; tentative D call: TRBD2 (6 bases). From germline, CDR1 is SQVTM and CDR2 ANQGSEA. This CDR3 comprises 16 residues. Trimming cost V 1 base and J 3 bases, with 17 bases left between them. The CDR3 nucleotides read TGCAGCGTTGAAGCGGGAGTACCCTACATTACAGATACGCAGTATTTT. Its protein is CSVEAGVPYITDTQYF.

CDR3 coding DNA: TGTGCCAGCAGCTTGGGACAGCAGACTCCTGAAGCTTTCTTT. This encodes CASSLGQQTPEAFF. The chain carries TRBV5-4 and TRBJ1-1, with D perhaps TRBD1 (5 bases). This CDR3 has 14 residues. The germline V and J ends were trimmed by 0 bases and 6 bases, with 12 bases remaining between them. Per germline, CDR1 SGHNT and CDR2 YYREEE (reference sequence).

This clone was seen a single time. The V and J genes are TRBV28 and TRBJ2-1, with a weak D call TRBD1 (6 bases). V was trimmed by 4 bases and J by 3 bases, leaving 16 bases between them. The CDR3 sequence is 16 residues long. Germline V gene sequence: CDR1 MDHEN, CDR2 SYDVKM. CDR3 coding DNA: TGTGCCAGCAGTTCTGGACAGTCTGGGATCTACAATGAGCAGTTCTTC. Translation gives CASSSGQSGIYNEQFF.

This clone has only one observation. The rearrangement links TRBV5-1 to TRBJ1-2; 7 nucleotides line up with TRBD1. The V gene end was trimmed by 4 bases and the J gene end by 2 bases; junction bases not matched to a gene: 8. CDR3 size: 15 residues. The germline CDR1 and CDR2 sequences are SGHRS and YFSETQ. This chain's CDR3 is CASSHDRQGNYGYTF. The CDR3, as DNA: TGCGCCAGCAGCCATGATCGACAGGGAAACTATGGCTACACCTTC.

This chain links TRBV10-3 with TRBJ2-5; D is unclear. The V and J ends lost 0 bases and 3 bases respectively, with 5 bases between them. The CDR3 runs to 13 residues. Looked up from germline, CDR1 is ENHRY and CDR2 is SYGVKD. As DNA, the CDR3 is TGTGCCATCAGTGAGTCCCAGAAAGAGACCCAGTACTTC. This codes for CAISESQKETQYF.

The rearrangement uses TRBV30 and TRBJ2-7, with D maybe TRBD2 (5 bases). This CDR3 comprises 13 residues. The V end was cut by 0 bases, the J end by 4 bases, with 10 bases between. CDR1 and CDR2 from the germline V gene are GTSNPN and SVGIG (reference sequence). The CDR3 region has the DNA TGTGCCTGGAGTGTGGACTTATTGTACGAGCAGTACTTC. This codes for CAWSVDLLYEQYF. The full variable domain, rest sourced from reference TRBV30 and TRBJ2-7, is SQTIHQWPATLVQPVGSPLSLECTVEGTSNPNLYWYRQAAGRGLQLLFYSVGIGQISSEVPQNLSASRPQDRQFILSSKKLLLSDSGFYLCAWSVDLLYEQYFGPGTRLTVT.

This rearrangement joins TRBV6-4 to TRBJ1-2; D is undetermined. Trimming shortened V by 3 bases and J by 2 bases, and 7 bases separated the two germline ends. There are 13 residues in the CDR3. CDR1 and CDR2 (germline): MRHNA, SNTAGT. The chain's CDR3 is CASSERENYGYTF. DNA of the CDR3: TGTGCCAGCAGTGAAAGAGAAAACTATGGCTACACCTTC.

The chain employs TRBV7-9 and TRBJ1-1; TRBD1 is a possible D gene (5 bases). V was pared by 3 bases and J by 7 bases, with 12 bases between. Germline assignment: CDR1 SEHNR and CDR2 FQNEAQ (reference sequence). The CDR3 runs 13 residues. CDR3 amino acids: CASSLGNGGEAFF. The CDR3, as DNA: TGTGCCAGCAGCTTGGGGAACGGGGGTGAAGCTTTCTTT.

DNA for the CDR3: TGTGCCAGCAGCTTGGTTTATTTCGAAAACTCCTACGAGCAGTACTTC. The encoded protein is CASSLVYFENSYEQYF. The rearrangement uses TRBV5-5 and TRBJ2-7; D unclear. The CDR3 has 16 amino acids. Trimming removed 0 bases at V and 0 bases at J, with 13 bases between. CDR1 is SGHKS, CDR2 YYEKEE, per germline (reference sequence). Complete variable domain (other parts from reference TRBV5-5 and TRBJ2-7): DAGVTQSPTHLIKTRGQQVTLRCSPISGHKSVSWYQQVLGQGPQFIFQYYEKEERGRGNFPDRFSARQFPNYSSELNVNALLLGDSALYLCASSLVYFENSYEQYFGPGTRLTVT.

This clone was picked up one time. The J gene is TRBJ2-2, the V gene TRBV13; D not resolved. Germline-derived CDR1 and CDR2 are PRHDT and FYEKMQ (reference sequence). V dropped 6 bases and J dropped 6 bases, with 20 bases sitting between them. This CDR3 contains 16 residues. CDR3 sequence: CASRFTIPLQAGELFF. CDR3 sequence (DNA): TGTGCCAGCAGATTTACCATCCCTTTGCAAGCCGGGGAGCTGTTTTTT.

The chain uses TRBV29-1 and TRBJ2-3, with D tentatively TRBD2 (6 bases). Trimming cost V 4 bases and J 1 base, with 9 bases left between them. The CDR3 has 13 amino acids. From germline, CDR1 is SQVTM and CDR2 ANQGSEA. CDR3 region: CSVVGGGTDTQYF. CDR3 DNA: TGCAGCGTTGTCGGCGGGGGCACAGATACGCAGTATTTT.

The chain recombines TRBV13 with TRBJ2-3, with a possible D match to TRBD2 (5 bases). The germline V gene has CDR1 PRHDT and CDR2 FYEKMQ (reference sequence). The CDR3 has 12 amino acids. V was clipped by 5 bases and J by 10 bases, with 13 bases between them. CDR3 nucleotides: TGTGCCAGCAGCCCCTTATCGGAGGCGCAGTATTTT. It specifies CASSPLSEAQYF.

V usage is TRBV9 and J usage is TRBJ1-1; D remains ambiguous. Looked up from germline, CDR1 is SGDLS and CDR2 is YYNGEE. The CDR3 is 13 residues long. The V end lost 3 bases, the J end lost 1 base, and 7 bases lay between the germline ends. Here the CDR3 DNA reads TGTGCCAGCAGCGCCGACCCGAACACTGAAGCTTTCTTT. Protein product: CASSADPNTEAFF.

This chain links TRBV19 with TRBJ1-4; no clear D gene. Germline lookup yields CDR1 LNHDA and CDR2 SQIVND (reference sequence). The CDR3 covers 13 residues. Trimming shortened V by 6 bases and J by 5 bases, and 10 bases separated the two germline ends. CDR3 in amino acids: CASSGSSNEKLFF. The CDR3, as DNA: TGTGCCAGTAGCGGGTCGAGCAATGAAAAACTGTTTTTT. Together with reference TRBV19 and TRBJ1-4, the CDR3 gives the full variable domain: DGGITQSPKYLFRKEGQNVTLSCEQNLNHDAMYWYRQDPGQGLRLIYYSQIVNDFQKGDIAEGYSVSREKKESFPLTVTSAQKNPTAFYLCASSGSSNEKLFFGSGTQLSVL.

The genes are TRBV5-8 and TRBJ1-4; no clear D gene. The CDR3 runs 12 residues. Per germline, CDR1 SGHTS and CDR2 YDEGEE. V was trimmed by 0 bases and J by 10 bases, leaving 7 bases between them. In DNA, the CDR3 is TGTGCCAGCAGCTTGGAAAACCGAAAACTGTTTTTT. Translation: CASSLENRKLFF.

CDR3 DNA: TGTGCCAGCAGCTTAGTGATGACAGGTTGGGCCAACGTCCTGACTTTC. This sequence encodes CASSLVMTGWANVLTF. The chain has TRBV7-8 and TRBJ2-6; tentative D call: TRBD1 (6 bases). In germline, CDR1 is SGHVS, CDR2 FQNEAQ. Trimming shortened V by 1 base and J by 5 bases, and 12 bases separated the two germline ends. This CDR3 is built from 16 residues.

The chain recombines TRBV4-1 with TRBJ2-2; the match to TRBD2 covers 11 bases. V shed 1 base and J 7 bases; nucleotides not matched to a gene: 11. This CDR3 spans 18 amino acids. CDR1 and CDR2 (germline): MGHRA, YSYEKL. The chain's CDR3 is CASSQGQVAGGFHGELFF. In DNA, the CDR3 is TGCGCCAGCAGCCAAGGACAGGTAGCGGGAGGGTTTCACGGGGAGCTGTTTTTT.

The V gene is TRBV28, the J gene TRBJ2-3; D may be TRBD2 (5 bases). Germline V gene sequence: CDR1 MDHEN, CDR2 SYDVKM. CDR3 length equals 15 residues. V dropped 1 base and J dropped 2 bases, with 10 bases sitting between them. Here the CDR3 DNA reads TGTGCCAGCAGTTTATCAGGTCGGGACACAGATACGCAGTATTTT. It is translated as CASSLSGRDTDTQYF.